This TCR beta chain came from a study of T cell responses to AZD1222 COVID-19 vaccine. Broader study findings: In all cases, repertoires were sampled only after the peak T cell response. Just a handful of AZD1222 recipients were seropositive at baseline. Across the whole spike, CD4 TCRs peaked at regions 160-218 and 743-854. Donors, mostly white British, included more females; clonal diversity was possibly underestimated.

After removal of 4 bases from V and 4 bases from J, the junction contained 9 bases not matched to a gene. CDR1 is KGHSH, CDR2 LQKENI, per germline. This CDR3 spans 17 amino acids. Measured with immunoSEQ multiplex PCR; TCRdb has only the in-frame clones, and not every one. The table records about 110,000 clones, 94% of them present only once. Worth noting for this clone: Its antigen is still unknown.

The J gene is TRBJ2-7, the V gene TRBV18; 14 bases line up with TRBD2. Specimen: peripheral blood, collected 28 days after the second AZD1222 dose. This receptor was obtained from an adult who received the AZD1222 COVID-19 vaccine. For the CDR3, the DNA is TGTGCCAGCTCACAAGGGACTAGCGGGAGATGGATTTACGAGCAGTACTTC. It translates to CASSQGTSGRWIYEQYF.